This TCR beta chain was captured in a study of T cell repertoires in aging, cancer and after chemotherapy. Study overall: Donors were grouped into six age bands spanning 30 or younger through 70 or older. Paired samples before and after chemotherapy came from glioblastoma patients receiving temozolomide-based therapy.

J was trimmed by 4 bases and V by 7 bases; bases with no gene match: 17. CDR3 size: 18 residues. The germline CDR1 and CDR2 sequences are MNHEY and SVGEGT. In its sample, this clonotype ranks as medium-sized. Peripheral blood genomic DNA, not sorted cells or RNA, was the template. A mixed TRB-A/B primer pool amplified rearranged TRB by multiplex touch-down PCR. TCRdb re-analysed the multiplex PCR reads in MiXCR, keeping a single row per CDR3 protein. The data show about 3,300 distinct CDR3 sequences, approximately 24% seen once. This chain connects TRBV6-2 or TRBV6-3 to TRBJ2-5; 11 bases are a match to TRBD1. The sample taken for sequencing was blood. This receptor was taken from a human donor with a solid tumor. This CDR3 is CASTPKTPDRGRGETQYF. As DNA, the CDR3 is TGTGCCAGCACCCCCAAGACCCCGGACAGGGGGCGAGGAGAGACCCAGTACTTC.